This T cell receptor (beta chain) was sequenced in a study of identical twins. This clonotype was seen more than once but under ten times. One entry per CDR3 protein, called by TCRdb with MiXCR from the 5' RACE reads. In the table there are under 500,000 distinct CDR3 sequences, roughly an eighth of which are singletons. Germline CDR1 reads LGHNA; CDR2 reads YSLEER. Trimming took 4 bases from V and 9 from J, leaving 13 bases between them. CDR3 length equals 13 residues. The data also belong to a second study, concerning yellow fever vaccine responses in identical twins.

Material: CD4+ T cells sorted from blood. This receptor was taken from a woman under 30 in good health. The chain employs TRBV4-3 and TRBJ2-4; D is perhaps TRBD1 or TRBD2 (5 bases each). Here the CDR3 DNA reads TGCGCCAGCAGCCGCCAGAAGGGGACCATTCAGTACTTC. It encodes CASSRQKGTIQYF.